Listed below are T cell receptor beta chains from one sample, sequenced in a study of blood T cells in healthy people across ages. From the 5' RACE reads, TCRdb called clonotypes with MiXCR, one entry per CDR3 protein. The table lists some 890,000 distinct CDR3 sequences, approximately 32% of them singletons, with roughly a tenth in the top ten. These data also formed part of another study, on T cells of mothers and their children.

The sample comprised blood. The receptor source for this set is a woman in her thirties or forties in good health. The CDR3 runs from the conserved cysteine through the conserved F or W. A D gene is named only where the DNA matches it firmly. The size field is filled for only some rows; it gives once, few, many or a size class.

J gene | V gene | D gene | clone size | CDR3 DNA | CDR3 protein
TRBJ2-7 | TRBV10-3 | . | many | TGTGCCATCACCATGGGTCCCCAATACGAGCAGTACTTC | CAITMGPQYEQYF
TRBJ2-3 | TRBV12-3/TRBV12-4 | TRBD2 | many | TGTGCCAGCAGACCGCTAGCGGGGGTGACAGATACGCAGTATTTT | CASRPLAGVTDTQYF
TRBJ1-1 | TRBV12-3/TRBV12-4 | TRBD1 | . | TGTGCCAGCAGTTACACAGGGGAGTACACTGAAGCTTTCTTT | CASSYTGEYTEAFF
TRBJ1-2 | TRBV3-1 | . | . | TGTGCCAGCAGCCTCGCTCAGGCGGGGGTTAACTATGGCTACACCTTC | CASSLAQAGVNYGYTF
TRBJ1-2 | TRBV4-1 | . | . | TGCGCCAGCAGCCAAGATCCGGGAGATTACTATGGCTACACCTTC | CASSQDPGDYYGYTF
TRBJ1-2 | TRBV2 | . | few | TGTGCCAGCATGGGGGGAAATTATGGCTACACCTTC | CASMGGNYGYTF
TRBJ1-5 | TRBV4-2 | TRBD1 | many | TGTGCCAGTAACAATGGACAGGGTGGACAGCCCCAGCATTTT | CASNNGQGGQPQHF
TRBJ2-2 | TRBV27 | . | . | TGTGCCAGCGCAATAGAGGGGGGCGAAGACACCGGGGAGCTGTTTTTT | CASAIEGGEDTGELFF
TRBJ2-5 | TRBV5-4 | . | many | TGTGCCAGCAGCTTGGAGGCAGGGCACTTGACCCAGTACTTC | CASSLEAGHLTQYF
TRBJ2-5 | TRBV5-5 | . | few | TGTGCCAGCAGCTTCGGGATCCCGCCCCAAGAGACCCAGTACTTC | CASSFGIPPQETQYF
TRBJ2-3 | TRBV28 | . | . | TGTGCCAGCAGTTTAATCGACAGAGCTAGCACAGATACGCAGTATTTT | CASSLIDRASTDTQYF
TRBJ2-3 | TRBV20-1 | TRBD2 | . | TGCAGTGCTAGAGATCTTCGACTAGCAGGTTCAGATACGCAGTATTTT | CSARDLRLAGSDTQYF
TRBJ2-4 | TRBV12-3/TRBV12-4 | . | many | TGTGCCAGCAGTCAAACAGGGTCCCCCATTCAGTACTTC | CASSQTGSPIQYF
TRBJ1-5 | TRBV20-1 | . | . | TGCAGTGCTAGCCCTAGCAATCAGCCCCAGCATTTT | CSASPSNQPQHF
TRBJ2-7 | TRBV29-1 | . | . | TGCAGCGTGAGGGACGGACGGATCGGTGCCTACGAGCAGTACTTC | CSVRDGRIGAYEQYF
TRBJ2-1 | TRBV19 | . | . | TGTGCCAGTAGTATAATTCGGGGCGGGAATGAGCAGTTCTTC | CASSIIRGGNEQFF
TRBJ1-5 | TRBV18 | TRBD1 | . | TGTGCCAGCTCACCGGGACAGGGCATCGGGGCCCAGCATTTT | CASSPGQGIGAQHF
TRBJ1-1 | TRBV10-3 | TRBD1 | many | TGTGCCATCAGTGAGCCACCGGGACAGGGGTCTGTTAACACTGAAGCTTTCTTT | CAISEPPGQGSVNTEAFF
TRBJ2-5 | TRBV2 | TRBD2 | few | TGTGCCAGCAGTGAAGGCCTAGCGGGGCAAGAGACCCAGTACTTC | CASSEGLAGQETQYF
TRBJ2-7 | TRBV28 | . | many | TGTGCCAGCAGTTTAAGGGACATAGCCTACGAGCAGTACTTC | CASSLRDIAYEQYF
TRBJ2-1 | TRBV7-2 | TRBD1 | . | TGTGCCAGCAGCTTACGGAGACAGGGGACTTCGGGCTCCTACAATGAGCAGTTCTTC | CASSLRRQGTSGSYNEQFF
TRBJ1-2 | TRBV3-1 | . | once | TGTGCCAGCAAGTGGGGAAGAGGTAACTATGGCTACACCTTC | CASKWGRGNYGYTF
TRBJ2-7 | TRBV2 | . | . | TGTGCCAGCAGTGATACAGGACGGACGACTTCCTACGAGCAGTACTTC | CASSDTGRTTSYEQYF
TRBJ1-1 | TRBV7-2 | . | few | TGTGCCAGCAGCTTTAGTTGGGGCAGGGACACTGAAGCTTTCTTT | CASSFSWGRDTEAFF
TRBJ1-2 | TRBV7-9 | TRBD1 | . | TGTGCCAGCAGCGTCCTCGGGACAGCGACCTATGGCTACACCTTC | CASSVLGTATYGYTF
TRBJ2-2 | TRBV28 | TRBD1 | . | TGTGCCAGCAGCATAGGACAGGTGGACACCGGGGAGCCGTTTTTT | CASSIGQVDTGEPFF
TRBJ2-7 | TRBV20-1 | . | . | TGCAGTGCTAGTCCCAACAGGGTCGCCCTAGACGCCAACTACGAGCAGTACTTC | CSASPNRVALDANYEQYF
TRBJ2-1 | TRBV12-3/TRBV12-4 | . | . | TGTGCCAGCAGTCCCTTCGGCGTGGGTATCAATGAGCAGTTCTTC | CASSPFGVGINEQFF
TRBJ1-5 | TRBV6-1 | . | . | TGTGCCAGCAGTGAATATCAGCCCCAGCATTTT | CASSEYQPQHF
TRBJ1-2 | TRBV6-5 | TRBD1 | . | TGTGCCAGCAGTTTCTCGGGACAGGGGGACTATGGCTACACCTTC | CASSFSGQGDYGYTF
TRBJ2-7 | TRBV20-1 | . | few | TGCAGTGCTAGAGACGCTCTAATCTACGAGCAGTACTTC | CSARDALIYEQYF
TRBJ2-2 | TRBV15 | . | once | TGTGCCACCAGCAGAGATCCCCGGGGAACCGGGGAGCTGTTTTTT | CATSRDPRGTGELFF